The rows below give T cell receptor beta chains drawn from one sample of a study of breast tumors, draining lymph nodes, adjacent tissues. Via MiXCR, TCRdb re-called the multiplex PCR reads, giving one row per CDR3 protein. The data show some 120,000 distinct CDR3 sequences, just under 20% seen once. What was sequenced was axillary lymph node tissue. The receptors originated from a female donor with breast cancer. Some clones in this sample may be carry-over from other donors' samples. Each CDR3 is given with its conserved first and last residue. A D gene is named only where the DNA matches it firmly. Clone sizes are given selectively: once, few, many, or a class where the clone is expanded.

J | size | V | D | length | DNA | CDR3
TRBJ2-2 | many | TRBV11-2 | . | 15 | TGTGCCAGCAGCTTAGGTAGGCCTTCTCCCGGGGAGCTGTTTTTT | CASSLGRPSPGELFF
TRBJ2-1 | . | TRBV28 | . | 13 | TGTGCCAGCAGTTTAAACGCTAGAAGTGAGCAGTTCTTC | CASSLNARSEQFF
TRBJ1-6 | many | TRBV6-5 | . | 15 | TGTGCCAGCAGTGACCGGAGTTCCTATAATTCACCCCTCCACTTT | CASSDRSSYNSPLHF
TRBJ2-2 | many | TRBV10-3 | . | 18 | TGTGCCATCAGTGACAGGGGGGGCCGAGGGGCGAACACCGGGGAGCTGTTTTTT | CAISDRGGRGANTGELFF
TRBJ2-7 | many | TRBV2 | TRBD1 | 14 | TGTGCCAGCTTAGGGACAGGGTCCCGCTACGAGCAGTACTTC | CASLGTGSRYEQYF
TRBJ2-5 | many | TRBV6-1 | TRBD2 | 17 | TGTGCCAGCAGTCGGACCGGGACTAGCGCGTCTCGAGAGACCCAGTACTTC | CASSRTGTSASRETQYF
TRBJ2-2 | many | TRBV19 | TRBD2 | 20 | TGTGCCAGTACCTTATACTGGACTAGCGGGAGGGCTTTGAATACCGGGGAGCTGTTTTTT | CASTLYWTSGRALNTGELFF
TRBJ1-6 | many | TRBV9 | . | 16 | TGTGCCAGCAGCGCCACCATCGACCCCTATAATTCACCCCTCCACTTT | CASSATIDPYNSPLHF
TRBJ1-2 | many | TRBV10-3 | TRBD1 | 14 | TGTGCCATCAGGGCCGGGACAGATAACTATGGCTACACCTTC | CAIRAGTDNYGYTF
TRBJ1-1 | . | TRBV9 | . | 12 | TGTGCCAGCAGCGATATAAGTACTGAAGCTTTCTTT | CASSDISTEAFF
TRBJ1-4 | few | TRBV7-9 | . | 13 | TGTGCCAGCAGCTTAGACACCCCTGAAAAACTGTTTTTT | CASSLDTPEKLFF
TRBJ2-3 | many | TRBV20-1 | . | 14 | TGCAGTGCTACGAGCCAGGGGAGCACAGATACGCAGTATTTT | CSATSQGSTDTQYF
TRBJ2-1 | many | TRBV11-2 | TRBD2 | 14 | TGTGCCAGCAGCTTAGTGTCGGCAGGGACTATCCTCCACTTC | CASSLVSAGTILHF
TRBJ2-7 | many | TRBV6-1 | TRBD1 | 15 | TGTGCCAGCAGTGTTAGACAGGGGGCAGGCTACGAGCAGTACTTC | CASSVRQGAGYEQYF
TRBJ2-5 | . | TRBV20-1 | . | 13 | TGCAGTGCTAGGACCCCTAATACGGAGACCCAGTACTTC | CSARTPNTETQYF
TRBJ2-7 | many | TRBV7-9 | . | 11 | TGTGCCAGCAGCTTGAAAGGGGTTGGGTACTTC | CASSLKGVGYF
TRBJ1-5 | many | TRBV19 | . | 17 | TGTGCCAGTAGTACAGGCTTATCGTATAGTAGCAATCAGCCCCAGCATTTT | CASSTGLSYSSNQPQHF
TRBJ1-4 | many | TRBV4-2 | . | 16 | TGTGCCAGCAGCCAAGATGTGGGCGGAACTAATGAAAAACTGTTTTTT | CASSQDVGGTNEKLFF
TRBJ1-4 | many | TRBV20-1 | TRBD1 | 14 | TGCAGTGCTAGAAAGGGACAGCTCAATGAAAAACTGTTTTTT | CSARKGQLNEKLFF
TRBJ2-2 | many | TRBV7-3 | . | 14 | TGTGCCAGCAGCTTAAAGTCCAGGACCGGGGAGCTGTTTTTT | CASSLKSRTGELFF
TRBJ2-1 | . | TRBV20-1 | . | 14 | TGCAGTGCTAGAGATGAGCAGGACGGGGAAGAGCAGTTCTTC | CSARDEQDGEEQFF
TRBJ1-2 | few | TRBV6-1 | TRBD1 | 13 | TGTGCCAGCAGTGAATACAGGGGAGCTGGCTACACCTTC | CASSEYRGAGYTF
TRBJ2-2 | many | TRBV5-4 | . | 16 | TGTGCCAGCAGCTCGGGGACGACAAGGAACACCGGGGAGCTGTTTTTT | CASSSGTTRNTGELFF